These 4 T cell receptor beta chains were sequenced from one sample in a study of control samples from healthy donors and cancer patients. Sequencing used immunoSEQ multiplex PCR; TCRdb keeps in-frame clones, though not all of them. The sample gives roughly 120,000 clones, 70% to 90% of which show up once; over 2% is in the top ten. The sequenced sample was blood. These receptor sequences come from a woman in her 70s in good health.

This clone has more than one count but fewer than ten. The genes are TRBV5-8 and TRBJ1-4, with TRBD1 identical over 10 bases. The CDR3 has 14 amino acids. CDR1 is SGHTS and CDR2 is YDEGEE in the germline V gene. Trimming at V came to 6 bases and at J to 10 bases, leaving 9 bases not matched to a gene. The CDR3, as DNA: TGTGCCAGCACCTTAACCGGGACAGGGGTAAAACTGTTTTTT. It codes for CASTLTGTGVKLFF.

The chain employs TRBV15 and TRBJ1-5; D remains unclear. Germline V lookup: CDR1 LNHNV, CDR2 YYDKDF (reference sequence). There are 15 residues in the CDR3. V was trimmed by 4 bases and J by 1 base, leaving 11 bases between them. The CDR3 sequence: CATSKDLGSNQPQHF. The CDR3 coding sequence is TGTGCCACCAGCAAGGACTTGGGAAGCAATCAGCCCCAGCATTTT.

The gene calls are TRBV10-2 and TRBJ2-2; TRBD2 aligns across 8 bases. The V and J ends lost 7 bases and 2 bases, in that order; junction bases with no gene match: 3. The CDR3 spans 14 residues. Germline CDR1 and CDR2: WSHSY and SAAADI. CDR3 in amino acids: CASIRGGNTGELFF. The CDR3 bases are TGCGCCAGCATCCGGGGGGGTAACACCGGGGAGCTGTTTTTT.

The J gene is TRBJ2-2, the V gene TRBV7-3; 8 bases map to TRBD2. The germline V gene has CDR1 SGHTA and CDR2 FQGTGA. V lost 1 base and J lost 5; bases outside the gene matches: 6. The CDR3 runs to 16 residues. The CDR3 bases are TGTGCCAGCAGCTTAATAGCGGGACGGCGGACCGGGGAGCTGTTTTTT. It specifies CASSLIAGRRTGELFF.